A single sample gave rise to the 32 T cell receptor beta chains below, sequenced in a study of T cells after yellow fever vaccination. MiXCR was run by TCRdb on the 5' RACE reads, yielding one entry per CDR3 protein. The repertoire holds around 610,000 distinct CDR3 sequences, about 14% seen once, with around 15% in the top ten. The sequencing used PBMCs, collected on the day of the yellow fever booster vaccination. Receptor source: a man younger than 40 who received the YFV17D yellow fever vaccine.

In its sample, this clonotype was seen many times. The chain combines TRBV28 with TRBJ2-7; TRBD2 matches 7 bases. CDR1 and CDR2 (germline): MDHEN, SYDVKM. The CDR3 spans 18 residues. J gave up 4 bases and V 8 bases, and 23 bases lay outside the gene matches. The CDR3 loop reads CASFPRFARLAIKYEQYF. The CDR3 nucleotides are TGTGCCAGCTTTCCCCGATTTGCCCGACTAGCTATTAAATACGAGCAGTACTTC.

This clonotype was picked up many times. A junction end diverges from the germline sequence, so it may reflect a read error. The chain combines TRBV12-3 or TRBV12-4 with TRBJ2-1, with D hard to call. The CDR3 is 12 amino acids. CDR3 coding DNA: TGCGCCAGCAGCGACTCCTACAATGAGCAGTTCTTC. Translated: CASSDSYNEQFF.

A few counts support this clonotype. The chain's CDR3 is CASSLLGRAIGANVLTF. The CDR3 DNA follows: TGTGCCAGTAGTCTCTTGGGCAGGGCTATCGGGGCCAACGTCCTGACTTTC. The J gene is TRBJ2-6, the V gene TRBV19, with D tentatively TRBD1 (5 bases). CDR3 length: 17 amino acids. The germline V gene has CDR1 LNHDA and CDR2 SQIVND (reference sequence). V was shortened by 5 bases and J by 4 bases, with 18 bases between the two germline ends.

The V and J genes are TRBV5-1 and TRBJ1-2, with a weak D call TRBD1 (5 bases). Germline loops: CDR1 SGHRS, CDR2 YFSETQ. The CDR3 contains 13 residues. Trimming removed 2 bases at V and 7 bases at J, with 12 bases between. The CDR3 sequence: CASSFEVGGGYTF. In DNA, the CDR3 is TGCGCCAGCAGCTTCGAAGTCGGGGGTGGCTACACCTTC.

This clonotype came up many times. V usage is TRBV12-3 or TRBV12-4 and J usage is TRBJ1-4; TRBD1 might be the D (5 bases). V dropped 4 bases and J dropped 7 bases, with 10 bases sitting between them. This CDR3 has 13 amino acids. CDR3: CASSSQGREKLFF. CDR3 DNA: TGTGCCAGCAGTTCCCAGGGTCGTGAAAAACTGTTTTTT.

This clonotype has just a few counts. This chain's CDR3 is CASTSPQVEAFF. DNA of the CDR3: TGTGCCAGCACCTCCCCTCAGGTTGAAGCTTTCTTT. The chain is built from TRBV5-5 and TRBJ1-1; D unclear. Germline CDR1 SGHKS, CDR2 YYEKEE (reference sequence). The length of the CDR3 is 12 residues. Trimming removed 6 bases from V and 7 bases from J, with 13 bases in between.

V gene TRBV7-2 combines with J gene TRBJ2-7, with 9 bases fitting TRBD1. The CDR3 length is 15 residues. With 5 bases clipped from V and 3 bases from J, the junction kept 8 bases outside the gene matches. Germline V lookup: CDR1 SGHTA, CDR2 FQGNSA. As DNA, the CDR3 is TGTGCCAGCAGCATTGCCGGGACAGGGTTCTACGAGCAGTACTTC. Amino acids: CASSIAGTGFYEQYF. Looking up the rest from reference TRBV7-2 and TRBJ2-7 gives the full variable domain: GAGVSQSPSNKVTEKGKDVELRCDPISGHTALYWYRQSLGQGLEFLIYFQGNSAPDKSGLPSDRFSAERTGGSVSTLTIQRTQQEDSAVYLCASSIAGTGFYEQYFGPGTRLTVT.

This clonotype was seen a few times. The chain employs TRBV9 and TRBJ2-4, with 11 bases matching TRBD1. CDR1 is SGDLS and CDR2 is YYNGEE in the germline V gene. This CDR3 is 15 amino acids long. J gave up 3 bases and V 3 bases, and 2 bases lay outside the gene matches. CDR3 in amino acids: CASSDGTGGKNIQYF. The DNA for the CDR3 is TGTGCCAGCAGCGACGGGACAGGGGGCAAAAACATTCAGTACTTC.

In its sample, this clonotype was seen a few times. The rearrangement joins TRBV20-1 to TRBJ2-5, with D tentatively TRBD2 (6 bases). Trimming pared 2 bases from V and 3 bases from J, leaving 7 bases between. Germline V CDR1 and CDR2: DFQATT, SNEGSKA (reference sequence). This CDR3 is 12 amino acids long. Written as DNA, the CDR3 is TGCAGTGCTAGATGGAGGGAAGAGACCCAGTACTTC. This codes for CSARWREETQYF.

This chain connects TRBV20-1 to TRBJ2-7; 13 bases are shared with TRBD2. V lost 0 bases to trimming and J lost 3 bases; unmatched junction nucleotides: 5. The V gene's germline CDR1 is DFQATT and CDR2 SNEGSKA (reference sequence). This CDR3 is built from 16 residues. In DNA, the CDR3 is TGCAGTGCTAGAGATCGACTAGCGGGAGGCAGCTACGAGCAGTACTTC. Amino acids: CSARDRLAGGSYEQYF.

The CDR3 loop is CASSLFAGGQTGELFF. The CDR3 DNA follows: TGTGCCAGCAGCTTGTTTGCGGGAGGTCAGACCGGGGAGCTGTTTTTT. The chain joins TRBV5-5 to TRBJ2-2, with 8 bases aligning to TRBD2. Germline V lookup: CDR1 SGHKS, CDR2 YYEKEE (reference sequence). The CDR3 has 16 residues. V shed 1 base, J shed 5 bases, and the junction held 7 bases outside the gene matches.

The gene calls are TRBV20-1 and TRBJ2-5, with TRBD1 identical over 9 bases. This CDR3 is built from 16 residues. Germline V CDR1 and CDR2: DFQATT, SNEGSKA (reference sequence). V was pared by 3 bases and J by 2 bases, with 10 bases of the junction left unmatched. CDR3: CSARDRGRHPQETQYF. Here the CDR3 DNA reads TGCAGTGCTAGGGACAGGGGCCGCCACCCGCAAGAGACCCAGTACTTC.

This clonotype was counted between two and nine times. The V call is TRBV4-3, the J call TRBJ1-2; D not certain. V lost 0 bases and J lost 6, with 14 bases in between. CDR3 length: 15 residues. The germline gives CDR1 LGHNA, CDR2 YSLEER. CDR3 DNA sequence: TGCGCCAGCAGCCAAGATCTAAGGCTCCTTAATGGCTACACCTTC. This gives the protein CASSQDLRLLNGYTF.

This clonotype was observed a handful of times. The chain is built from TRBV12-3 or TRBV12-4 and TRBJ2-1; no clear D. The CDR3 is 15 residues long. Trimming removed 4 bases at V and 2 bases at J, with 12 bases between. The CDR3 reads CASSWAPGAYNEQFF. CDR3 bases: TGTGCCAGCAGTTGGGCCCCTGGGGCCTACAATGAGCAGTTCTTC.

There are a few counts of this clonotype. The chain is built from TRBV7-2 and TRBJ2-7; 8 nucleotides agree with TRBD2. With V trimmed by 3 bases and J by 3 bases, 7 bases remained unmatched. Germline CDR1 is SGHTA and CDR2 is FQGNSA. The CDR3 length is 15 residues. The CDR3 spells CASSFYSGLVYEQYF. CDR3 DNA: TGTGCCAGCAGCTTCTATTCGGGACTAGTCTACGAGCAGTACTTC.

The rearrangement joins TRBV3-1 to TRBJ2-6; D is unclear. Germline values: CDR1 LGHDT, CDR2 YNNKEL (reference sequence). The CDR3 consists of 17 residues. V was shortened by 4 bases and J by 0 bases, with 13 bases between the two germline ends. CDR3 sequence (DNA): TGTGCCAGCAGCCCAGGCCCCTCATTCTCTGGGGCCAACGTCCTGACTTTC. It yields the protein CASSPGPSFSGANVLTF. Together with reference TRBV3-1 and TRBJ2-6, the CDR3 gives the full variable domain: DTAVSQTPKYLVTQMGNDKSIKCEQNLGHDTMYWYKQDSKKFLKIMFSYNNKELIINETVPNRFSPKSPDKAHLNLHINSLELGDSAVYFCASSPGPSFSGANVLTFGAGSRLTVL.

The CDR3 DNA is TGTGCCAGCAGGCAACGCACGGGACTAGCAAAAGAGACCCAGTACTTC. This sequence encodes CASRQRTGLAKETQYF. J is TRBJ2-5 and V is TRBV27; TRBD2 matches at 9 bases. V gave up 6 bases and J gave up 3 bases; unmatched junction bases: 11. Per germline, CDR1 MNHEY and CDR2 SMNVEV (reference sequence). The CDR3 covers 16 residues.

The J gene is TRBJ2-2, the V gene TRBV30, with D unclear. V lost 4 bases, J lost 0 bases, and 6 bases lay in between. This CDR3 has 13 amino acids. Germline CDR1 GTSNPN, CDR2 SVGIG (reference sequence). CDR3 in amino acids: CAWTWANTGELFF. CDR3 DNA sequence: TGTGCCTGGACCTGGGCGAACACCGGGGAGCTGTTTTTT.

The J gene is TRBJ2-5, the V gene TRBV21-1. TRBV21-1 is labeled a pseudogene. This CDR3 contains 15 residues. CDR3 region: CASSKARAAKETQYF. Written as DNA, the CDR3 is TGTGCCAGCAGCAAAGCGCGTGCAGCAAAAGAGACCCAGTACTTC.

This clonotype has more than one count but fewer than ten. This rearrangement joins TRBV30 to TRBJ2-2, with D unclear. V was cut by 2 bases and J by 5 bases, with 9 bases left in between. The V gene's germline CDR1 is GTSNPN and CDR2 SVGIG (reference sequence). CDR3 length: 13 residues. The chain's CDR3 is CAWSNGYTGELFF. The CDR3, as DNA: TGTGCCTGGAGTAATGGCTATACCGGGGAGCTGTTTTTT.

CDR3 coding DNA: TGTGCCAGCAGCTTGATAGGGTCCCACGAGCAGTACTTC. This sequence encodes CASSLIGSHEQYF. The chain uses TRBV5-6 and TRBJ2-7, with no clear D. The CDR3 is made up of 13 amino acids. The germline V gene encodes CDR1 SGHDT and CDR2 YYEEEE. V was pared by 1 base and J by 5 bases, with 10 bases between.

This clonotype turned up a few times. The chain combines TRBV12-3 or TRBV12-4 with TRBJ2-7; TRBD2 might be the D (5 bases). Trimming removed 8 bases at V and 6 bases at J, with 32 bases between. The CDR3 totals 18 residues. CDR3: CASGRGGRVEYPAAEQYF. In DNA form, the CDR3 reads TGTGCCAGCGGGCGAGGAGGAAGGGTGGAGTACCCGGCCGCCGAGCAGTACTTC.

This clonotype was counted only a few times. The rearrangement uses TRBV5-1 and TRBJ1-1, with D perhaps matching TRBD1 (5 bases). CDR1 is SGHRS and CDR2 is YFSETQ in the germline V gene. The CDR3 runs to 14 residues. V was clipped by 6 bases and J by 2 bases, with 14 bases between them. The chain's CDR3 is CASTQGRANTEAFF. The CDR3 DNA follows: TGCGCCAGCACCCAGGGCAGGGCAAACACTGAAGCTTTCTTT.

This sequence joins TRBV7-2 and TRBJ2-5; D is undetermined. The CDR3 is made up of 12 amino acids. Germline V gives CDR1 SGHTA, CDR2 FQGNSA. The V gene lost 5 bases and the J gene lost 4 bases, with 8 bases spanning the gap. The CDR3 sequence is CASSSLTETQYF. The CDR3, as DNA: TGTGCCAGCAGCAGTTTGACAGAGACCCAGTACTTC.

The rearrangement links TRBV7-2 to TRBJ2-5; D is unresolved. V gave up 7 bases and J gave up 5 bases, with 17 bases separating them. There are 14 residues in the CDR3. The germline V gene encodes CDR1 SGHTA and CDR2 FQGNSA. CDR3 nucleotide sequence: TGTGCCAGCACGCCTTTCGTGATCGGGGAGACCCAGTACTTC. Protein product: CASTPFVIGETQYF.

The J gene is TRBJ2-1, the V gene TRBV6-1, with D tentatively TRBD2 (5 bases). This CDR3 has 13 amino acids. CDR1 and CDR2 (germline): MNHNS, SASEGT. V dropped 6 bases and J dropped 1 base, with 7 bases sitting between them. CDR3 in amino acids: CASRSGSYNEQFF. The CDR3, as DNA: TGTGCCAGCAGAAGCGGATCCTACAATGAGCAGTTCTTC.

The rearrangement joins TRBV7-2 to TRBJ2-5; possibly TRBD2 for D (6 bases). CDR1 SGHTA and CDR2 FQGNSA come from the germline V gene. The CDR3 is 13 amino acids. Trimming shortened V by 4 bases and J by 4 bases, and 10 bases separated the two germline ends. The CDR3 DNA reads TGTGCCAGCAGCTGGAGGGCCACAGAGACCCAGTACTTC. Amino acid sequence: CASSWRATETQYF.

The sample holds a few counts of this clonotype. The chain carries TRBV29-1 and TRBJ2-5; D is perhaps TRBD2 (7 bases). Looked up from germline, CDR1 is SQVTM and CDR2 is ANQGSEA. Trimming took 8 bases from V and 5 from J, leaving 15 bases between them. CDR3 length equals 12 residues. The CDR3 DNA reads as TGCAGCACACAACAGGGAGGGGAGACCCAGTACTTC. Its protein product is CSTQQGGETQYF.

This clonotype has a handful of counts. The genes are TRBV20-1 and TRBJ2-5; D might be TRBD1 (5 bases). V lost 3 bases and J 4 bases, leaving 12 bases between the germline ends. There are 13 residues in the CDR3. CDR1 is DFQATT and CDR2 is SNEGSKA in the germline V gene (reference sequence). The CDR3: CSASYDSRETQYF. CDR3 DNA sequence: TGCAGTGCTAGTTACGACAGCCGAGAGACCCAGTACTTC.

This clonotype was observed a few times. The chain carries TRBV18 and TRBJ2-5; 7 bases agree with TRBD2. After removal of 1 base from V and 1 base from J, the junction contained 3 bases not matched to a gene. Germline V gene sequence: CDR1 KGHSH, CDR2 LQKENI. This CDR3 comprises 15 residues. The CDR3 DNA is TGTGCCAGCTCACCACTAGGCGGGGGCCAAGAGACCCAGTACTTC. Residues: CASSPLGGGQETQYF.

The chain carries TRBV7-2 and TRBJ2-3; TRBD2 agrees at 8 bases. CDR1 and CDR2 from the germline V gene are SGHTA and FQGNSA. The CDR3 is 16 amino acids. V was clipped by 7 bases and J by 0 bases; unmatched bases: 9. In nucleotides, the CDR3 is TGTGCCAGCAATGTTCGGCCGGGGGGGAGCACAGATACGCAGTATTTT. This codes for CASNVRPGGSTDTQYF.

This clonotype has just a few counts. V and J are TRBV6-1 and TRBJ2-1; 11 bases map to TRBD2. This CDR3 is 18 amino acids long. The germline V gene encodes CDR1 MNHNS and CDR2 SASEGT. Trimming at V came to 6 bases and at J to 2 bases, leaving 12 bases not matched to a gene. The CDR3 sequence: CASRRSGRASRAYNEQFF. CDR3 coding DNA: TGTGCCAGCAGACGTAGCGGGAGGGCCTCCCGGGCCTACAATGAGCAGTTCTTC.